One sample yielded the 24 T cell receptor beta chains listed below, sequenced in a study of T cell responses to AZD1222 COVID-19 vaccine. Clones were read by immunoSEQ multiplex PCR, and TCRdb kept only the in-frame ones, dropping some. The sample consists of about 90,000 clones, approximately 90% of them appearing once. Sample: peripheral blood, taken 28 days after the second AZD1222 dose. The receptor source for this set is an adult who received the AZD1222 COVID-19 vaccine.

CDR3: CATSREQVFNEKLFF. The DNA of the CDR3 is TGTGCCACCAGCAGAGAACAGGTTTTCAATGAAAAACTGTTTTTT. This chain joins TRBV15 and TRBJ1-4, with D maybe TRBD1 (5 bases). There are 15 residues in the CDR3. Germline V CDR1 and CDR2: LNHNV, YYDKDF (reference sequence). Trimming stripped 0 bases from V and 5 bases from J, with 10 bases between.

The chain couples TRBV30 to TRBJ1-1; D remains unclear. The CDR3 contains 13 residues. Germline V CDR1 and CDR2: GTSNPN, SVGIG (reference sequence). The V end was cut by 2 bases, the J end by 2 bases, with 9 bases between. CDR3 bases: TGTGCCTGGAGTCGGCAGCCAAACACTGAAGCTTTCTTT. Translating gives CAWSRQPNTEAFF.

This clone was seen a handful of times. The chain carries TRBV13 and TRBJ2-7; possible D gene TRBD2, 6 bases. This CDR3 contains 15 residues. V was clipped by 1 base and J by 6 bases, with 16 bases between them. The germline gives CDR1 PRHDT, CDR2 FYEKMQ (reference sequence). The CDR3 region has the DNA TGTGCCAGCAGCTTAGTCCCCACTAGCCCCGGCGAGCAGTACTTC. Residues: CASSLVPTSPGEQYF.

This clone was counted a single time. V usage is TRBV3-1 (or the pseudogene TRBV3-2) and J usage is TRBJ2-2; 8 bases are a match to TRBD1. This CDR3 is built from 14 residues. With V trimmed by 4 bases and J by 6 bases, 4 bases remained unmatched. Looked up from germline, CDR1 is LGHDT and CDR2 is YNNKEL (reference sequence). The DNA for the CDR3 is TGTGCCAGCAGCCGGACAGGGTCTTCCGGGGAGCTGTTTTTT. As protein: CASSRTGSSGELFF.

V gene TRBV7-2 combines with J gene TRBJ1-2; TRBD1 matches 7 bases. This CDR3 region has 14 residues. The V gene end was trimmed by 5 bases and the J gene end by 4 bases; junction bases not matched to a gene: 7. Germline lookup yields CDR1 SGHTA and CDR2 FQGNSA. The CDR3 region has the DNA TGTGCCAGCAGCCCCCGACAGGGAGTCTATGGCTACACCTTC. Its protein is CASSPRQGVYGYTF.

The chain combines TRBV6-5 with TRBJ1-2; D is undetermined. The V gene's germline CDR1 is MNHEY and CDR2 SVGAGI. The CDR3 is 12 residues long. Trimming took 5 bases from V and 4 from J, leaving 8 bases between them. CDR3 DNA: TGTGCCAGCAGTCGGGCCCCCTATGGCTACACCTTC. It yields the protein CASSRAPYGYTF.

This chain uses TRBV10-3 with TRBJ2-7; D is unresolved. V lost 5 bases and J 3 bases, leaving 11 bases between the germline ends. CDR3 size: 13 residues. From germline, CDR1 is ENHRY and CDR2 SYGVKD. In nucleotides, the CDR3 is TGTGCCATCAGTTCCGGGCCGGACTACGAGCAGTACTTC. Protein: CAISSGPDYEQYF.

CDR3 DNA sequence: TGTGCCAGCAGCCTCGGACAGGGGGCTACAGATACGCAGTATTTT. Protein: CASSLGQGATDTQYF. The chain is built from TRBV5-5 and TRBJ2-3; TRBD1 agrees at 11 bases. From germline, CDR1 is SGHKS and CDR2 YYEKEE (reference sequence). Trimming cost V 4 bases and J 3 bases; bases outside gene matches: 4. The CDR3 contains 15 residues.

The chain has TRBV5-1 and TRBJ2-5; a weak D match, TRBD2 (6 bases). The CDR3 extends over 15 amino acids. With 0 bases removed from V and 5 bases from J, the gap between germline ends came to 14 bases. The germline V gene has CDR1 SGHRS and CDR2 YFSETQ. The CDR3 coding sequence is TGCGCCAGCAGCTTGGGTGCGGGAATCGGGGAGACCCAGTACTTC. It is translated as CASSLGAGIGETQYF.

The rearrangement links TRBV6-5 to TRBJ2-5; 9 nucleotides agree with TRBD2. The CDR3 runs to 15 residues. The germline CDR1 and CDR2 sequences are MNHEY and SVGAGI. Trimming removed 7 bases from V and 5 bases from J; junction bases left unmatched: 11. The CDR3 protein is CASNAGGGRRETQYF. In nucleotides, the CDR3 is TGTGCCAGCAATGCGGGAGGGGGCAGGCGGGAGACCCAGTACTTC.

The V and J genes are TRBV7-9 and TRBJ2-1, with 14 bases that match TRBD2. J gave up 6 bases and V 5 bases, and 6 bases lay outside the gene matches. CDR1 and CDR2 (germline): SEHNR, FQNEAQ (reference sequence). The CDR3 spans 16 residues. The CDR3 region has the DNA TGTGCCAGCAGCCCCGGGACTAGCGGGAGCCCCAATGAGCAGTTCTTC. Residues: CASSPGTSGSPNEQFF. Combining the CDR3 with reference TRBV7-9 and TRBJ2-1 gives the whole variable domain DTGVSQNPRHKITKRGQNVTFRCDPISEHNRLYWYRQTLGQGPEFLTYFQNEAQLEKSRLLSDRFSAERPKGSFSTLEIQRTEQGDSAMYLCASSPGTSGSPNEQFFGPGTRLTVL.

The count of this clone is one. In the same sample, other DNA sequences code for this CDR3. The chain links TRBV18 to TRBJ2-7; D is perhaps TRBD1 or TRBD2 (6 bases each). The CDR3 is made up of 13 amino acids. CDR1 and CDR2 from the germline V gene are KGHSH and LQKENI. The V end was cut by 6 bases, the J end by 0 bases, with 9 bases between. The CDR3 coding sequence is TGTGCCAGCTCGCGGGACAACTCCTACGAGCAGTACTTC. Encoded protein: CASSRDNSYEQYF.

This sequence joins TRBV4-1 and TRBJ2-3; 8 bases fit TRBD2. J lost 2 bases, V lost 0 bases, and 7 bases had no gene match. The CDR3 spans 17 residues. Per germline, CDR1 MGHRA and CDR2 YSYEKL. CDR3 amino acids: CASSQEGRAGATDTQYF. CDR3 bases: TGCGCCAGCAGCCAAGAGGGCCGAGCGGGAGCCACAGATACGCAGTATTTT.

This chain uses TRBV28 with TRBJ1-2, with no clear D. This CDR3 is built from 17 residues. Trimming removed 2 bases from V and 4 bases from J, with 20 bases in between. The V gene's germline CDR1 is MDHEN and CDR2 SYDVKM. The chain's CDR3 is CASSLRTLLSFGYGYTF. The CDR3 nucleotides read TGTGCCAGCAGTTTACGGACCCTCCTCTCATTCGGCTATGGCTACACCTTC.

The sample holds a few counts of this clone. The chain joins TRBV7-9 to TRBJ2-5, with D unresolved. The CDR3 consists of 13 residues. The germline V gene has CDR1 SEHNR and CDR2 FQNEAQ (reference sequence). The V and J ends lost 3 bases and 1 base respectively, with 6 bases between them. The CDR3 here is CASSFSVQETQYF. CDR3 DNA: TGTGCCAGCAGCTTTTCTGTCCAAGAGACCCAGTACTTC. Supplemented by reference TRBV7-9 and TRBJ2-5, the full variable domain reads DTGVSQNPRHKITKRGQNVTFRCDPISEHNRLYWYRQTLGQGPEFLTYFQNEAQLEKSRLLSDRFSAERPKGSFSTLEIQRTEQGDSAMYLCASSFSVQETQYFGPGTRLLVL.

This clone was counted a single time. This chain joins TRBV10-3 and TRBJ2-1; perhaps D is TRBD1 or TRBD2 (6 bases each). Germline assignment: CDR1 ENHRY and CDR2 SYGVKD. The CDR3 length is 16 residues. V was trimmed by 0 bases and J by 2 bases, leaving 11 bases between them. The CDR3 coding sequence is TGTGCCATCAGTGAGTCGGGCGGGGACACCTACAATGAGCAGTTCTTC. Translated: CAISESGGDTYNEQFF.

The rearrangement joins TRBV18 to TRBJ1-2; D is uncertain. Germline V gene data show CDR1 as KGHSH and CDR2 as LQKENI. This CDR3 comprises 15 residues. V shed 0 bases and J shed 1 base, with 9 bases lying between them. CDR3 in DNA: TGTGCCAGCTCACCACCGGACGGAGTTAACTATGGCTACACCTTC. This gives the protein CASSPPDGVNYGYTF. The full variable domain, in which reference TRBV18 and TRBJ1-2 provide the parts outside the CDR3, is NAGVMQNPRHLVRRRGQEARLRCSPMKGHSHVYWYRQLPEEGLKFMVYLQKENIIDESGMPKERFSAEFPKEGPSILRIQQVVRGDSAAYFCASSPPDGVNYGYTFGSGTRLTVV.

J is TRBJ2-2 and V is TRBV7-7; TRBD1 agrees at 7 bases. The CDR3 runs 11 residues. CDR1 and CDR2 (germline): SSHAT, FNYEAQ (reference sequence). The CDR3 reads CATQGAGELFF. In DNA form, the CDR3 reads TGTGCTACTCAGGGGGCCGGGGAGCTGTTTTTT.

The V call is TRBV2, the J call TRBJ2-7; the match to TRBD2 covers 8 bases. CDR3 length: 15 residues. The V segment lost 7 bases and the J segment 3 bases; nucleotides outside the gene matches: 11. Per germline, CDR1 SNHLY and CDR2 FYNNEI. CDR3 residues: CASKGQLAGIYEQYF. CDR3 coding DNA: TGTGCCAGCAAGGGGCAGCTAGCGGGTATCTACGAGCAGTACTTC.

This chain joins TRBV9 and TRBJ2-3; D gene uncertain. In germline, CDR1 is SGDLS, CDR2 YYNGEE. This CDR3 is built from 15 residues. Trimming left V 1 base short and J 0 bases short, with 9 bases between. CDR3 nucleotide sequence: TGTGCCAGCAGCGTACAACAGTCTAGCACAGATACGCAGTATTTT. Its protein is CASSVQQSSTDTQYF.

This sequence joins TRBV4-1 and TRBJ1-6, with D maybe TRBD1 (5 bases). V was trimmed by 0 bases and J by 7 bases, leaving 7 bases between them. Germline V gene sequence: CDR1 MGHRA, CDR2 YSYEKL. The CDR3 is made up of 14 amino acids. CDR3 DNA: TGCGCCAGCAGCCAAGATCGGGGGAATTCACCCCTCCACTTT. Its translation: CASSQDRGNSPLHF.

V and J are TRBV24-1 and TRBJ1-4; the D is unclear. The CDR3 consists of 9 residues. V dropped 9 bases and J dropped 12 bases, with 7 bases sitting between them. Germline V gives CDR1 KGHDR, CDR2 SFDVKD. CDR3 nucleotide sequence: TGTGCCACCCGGGCGGAACTGTTTTTT. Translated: CATRAELFF.

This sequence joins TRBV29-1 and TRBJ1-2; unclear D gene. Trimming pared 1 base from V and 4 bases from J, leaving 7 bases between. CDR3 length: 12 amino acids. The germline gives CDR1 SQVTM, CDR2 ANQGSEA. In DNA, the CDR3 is TGCAGCGTTGAAGCAGACTCCTATGGCTACACCTTC. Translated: CSVEADSYGYTF.

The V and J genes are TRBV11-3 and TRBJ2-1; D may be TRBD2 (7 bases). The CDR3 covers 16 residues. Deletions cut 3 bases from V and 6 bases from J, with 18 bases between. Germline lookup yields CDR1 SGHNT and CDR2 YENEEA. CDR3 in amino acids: CASSLPSGGGGNEQFF. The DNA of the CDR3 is TGTGCCAGCAGCTTGCCTAGCGGAGGGGGGGGCAATGAGCAGTTCTTC. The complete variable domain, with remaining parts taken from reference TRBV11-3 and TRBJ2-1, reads EAGVVQSPRYKIIEKKQPVAFWCNPISGHNTLYWYLQNLGQGPELLIRYENEEAVDDSQLPKDRFSAERLKGVDSTLKIQPAELGDSAVYLCASSLPSGGGGNEQFFGPGTRLTVL.